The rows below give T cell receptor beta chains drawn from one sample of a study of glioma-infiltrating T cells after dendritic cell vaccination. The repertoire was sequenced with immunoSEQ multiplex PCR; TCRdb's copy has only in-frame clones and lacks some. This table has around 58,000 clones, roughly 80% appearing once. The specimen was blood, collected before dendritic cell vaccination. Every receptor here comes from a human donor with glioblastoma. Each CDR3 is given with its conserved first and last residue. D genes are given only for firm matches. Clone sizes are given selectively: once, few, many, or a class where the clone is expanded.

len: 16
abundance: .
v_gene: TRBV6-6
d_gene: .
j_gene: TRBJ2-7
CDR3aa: CASIPRMGGVPYEQYF
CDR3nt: TGTGCCAGCATCCCTCGAATGGGCGGGGTGCCCTACGAGCAGTACTTC

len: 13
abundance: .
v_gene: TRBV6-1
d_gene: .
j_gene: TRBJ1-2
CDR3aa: CASTRTANYGYTF
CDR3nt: TGCGCCAGCACCCGGACAGCTAACTATGGCTACACCTTC

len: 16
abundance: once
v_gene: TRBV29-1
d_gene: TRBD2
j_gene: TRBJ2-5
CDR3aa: CSGWGIAGGNQETQYF
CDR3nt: TGCAGCGGGTGGGGGATAGCGGGGGGCAATCAAGAGACCCAGTACTTC

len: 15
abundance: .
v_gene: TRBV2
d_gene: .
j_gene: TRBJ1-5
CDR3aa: CASSEGEELWEPQHF
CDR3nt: TGTGCCAGCAGTGAAGGGGAGGAGTTGTGGGAGCCCCAGCATTTT

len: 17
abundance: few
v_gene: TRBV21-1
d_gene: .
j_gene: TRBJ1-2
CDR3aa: CASSKHSRDRGGNGYTF
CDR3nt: TGTGCCAGCAGCAAACATTCCCGGGACAGGGGGGGCAATGGCTACACCTTC

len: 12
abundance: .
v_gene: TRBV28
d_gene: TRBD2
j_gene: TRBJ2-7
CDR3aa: CASSLTSAEQYF
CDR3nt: TGTGCCAGCAGTCTGACTAGCGCCGAGCAGTACTTC

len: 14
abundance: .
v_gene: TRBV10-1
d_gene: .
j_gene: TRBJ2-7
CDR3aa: CASSESGQPYEQYF
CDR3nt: TGCGCCAGCAGTGAGTCCGGACAGCCCTACGAGCAGTACTTC

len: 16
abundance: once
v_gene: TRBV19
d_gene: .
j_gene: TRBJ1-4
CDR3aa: CASSPGGFATNEKLFF
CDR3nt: TGTGCCAGTAGTCCCGGCGGATTTGCAACTAATGAAAAACTGTTTTTT

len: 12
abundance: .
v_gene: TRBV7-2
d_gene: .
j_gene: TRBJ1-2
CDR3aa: CASSHGGLGYTF
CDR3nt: TGTGCCAGCAGCCACGGGGGTCTTGGCTACACCTTC

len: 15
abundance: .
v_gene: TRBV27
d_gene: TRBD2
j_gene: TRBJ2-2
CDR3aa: CASSSTSGGGGELFF
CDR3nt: TGTGCCAGCAGTTCCACTAGCGGGGGAGGCGGGGAGCTGTTTTTT

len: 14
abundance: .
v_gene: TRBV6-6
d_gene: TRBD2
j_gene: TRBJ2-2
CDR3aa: CASSYSRGVGELFF
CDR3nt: TGTGCCAGCAGTTACTCGCGGGGGGTCGGGGAGCTGTTTTTT

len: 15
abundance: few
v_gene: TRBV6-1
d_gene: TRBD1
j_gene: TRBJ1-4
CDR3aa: CAVSVPGQNNEKLFF
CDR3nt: TGTGCCGTATCAGTCCCGGGACAGAATAATGAAAAACTGTTTTTT

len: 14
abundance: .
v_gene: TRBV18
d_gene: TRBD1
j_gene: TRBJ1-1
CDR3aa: CASSPGQGGTEAFF
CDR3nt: TGTGCCAGCTCACCGGGACAGGGAGGCACTGAAGCTTTCTTT

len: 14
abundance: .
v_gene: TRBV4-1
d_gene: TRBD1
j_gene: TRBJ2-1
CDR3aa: CASSWRQGDDEQFF
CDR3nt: TGCGCCAGCAGTTGGAGACAGGGTGATGATGAGCAGTTCTTC

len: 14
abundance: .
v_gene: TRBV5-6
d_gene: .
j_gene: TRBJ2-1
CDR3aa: CASSLPQVYNEQFF
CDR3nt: TGTGCCAGCAGCTTACCACAGGTCTACAATGAGCAGTTCTTC

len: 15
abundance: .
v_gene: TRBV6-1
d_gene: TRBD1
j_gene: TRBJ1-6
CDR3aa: CASSRDRGGYSPLHF
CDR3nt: TGTGCCAGCAGCAGGGACAGGGGTGGATATTCACCCCTCCACTTT

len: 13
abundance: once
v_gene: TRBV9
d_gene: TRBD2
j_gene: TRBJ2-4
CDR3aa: CASSVGGGDIQYF
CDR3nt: TGTGCCAGCAGCGTCGGGGGGGGAGACATTCAGTACTTC

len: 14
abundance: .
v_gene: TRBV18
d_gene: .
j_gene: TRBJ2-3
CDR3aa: CASSPRGGPDTQYF
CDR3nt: TGTGCCAGCTCACCACGGGGGGGCCCTGATACGCAGTATTTT

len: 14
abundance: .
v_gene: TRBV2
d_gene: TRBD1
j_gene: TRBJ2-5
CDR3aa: CASSDGQGAETQYF
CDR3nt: TGTGCCAGCAGTGATGGGCAGGGGGCCGAGACCCAGTACTTC

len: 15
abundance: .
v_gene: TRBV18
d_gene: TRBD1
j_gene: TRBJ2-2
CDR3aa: CASSLGQGDTGELFF
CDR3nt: TGTGCCAGCTCACTGGGACAGGGTGACACCGGGGAGCTGTTTTTT

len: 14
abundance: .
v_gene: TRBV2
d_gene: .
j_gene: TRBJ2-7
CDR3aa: CASSAQGAGDEQYF
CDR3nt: TGTGCCAGCAGCGCCCAGGGGGCGGGGGACGAGCAGTACTTC

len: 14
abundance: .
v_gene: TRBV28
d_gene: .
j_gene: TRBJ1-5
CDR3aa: CASSLAYSNQPQHF
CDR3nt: TGTGCCAGCAGTTTGGCTTATAGCAATCAGCCCCAGCATTTT

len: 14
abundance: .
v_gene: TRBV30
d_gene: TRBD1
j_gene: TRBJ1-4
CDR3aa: CAWSLTGGSEKLFF
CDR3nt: TGTGCCTGGAGTTTGACAGGGGGGAGCGAAAAACTGTTTTTT

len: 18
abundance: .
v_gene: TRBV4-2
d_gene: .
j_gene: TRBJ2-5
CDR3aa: CASSQGVRRGDNRETQYF
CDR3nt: TGTGCCAGCAGCCAAGGGGTGCGACGGGGGGACAATAGAGAGACCCAGTACTTC

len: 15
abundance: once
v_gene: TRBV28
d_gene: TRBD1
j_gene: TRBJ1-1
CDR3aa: CASRRSGQGAVEAFF
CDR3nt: TGTGCCAGCAGAAGGTCGGGACAGGGGGCTGTTGAAGCTTTCTTT

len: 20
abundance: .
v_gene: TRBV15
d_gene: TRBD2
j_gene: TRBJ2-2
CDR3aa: CATSRDSRRGAFANTGELFF
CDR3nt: TGTGCCACCAGCAGAGATTCGCGGCGGGGGGCCTTCGCGAACACCGGGGAGCTGTTTTTT

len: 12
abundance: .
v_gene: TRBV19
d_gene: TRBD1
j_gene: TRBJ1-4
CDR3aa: CASSWTGEKLFF
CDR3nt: TGTGCCAGTAGCTGGACAGGTGAAAAACTGTTTTTT

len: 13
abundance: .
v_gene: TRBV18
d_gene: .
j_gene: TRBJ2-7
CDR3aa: CASSLTSSYEQYF
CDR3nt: TGTGCCAGCTCACTTACTAGTTCCTACGAGCAGTACTTC

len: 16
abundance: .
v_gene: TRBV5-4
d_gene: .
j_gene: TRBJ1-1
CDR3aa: CASSPWRGGGNTEAFF
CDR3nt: TGTGCCAGCAGCCCTTGGAGGGGTGGAGGGAACACTGAAGCTTTCTTT

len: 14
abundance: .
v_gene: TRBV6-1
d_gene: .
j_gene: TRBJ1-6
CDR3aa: CASRETVGNSPLHF
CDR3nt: TGTGCCAGCAGGGAGACAGTAGGTAATTCACCCCTCCACTTT

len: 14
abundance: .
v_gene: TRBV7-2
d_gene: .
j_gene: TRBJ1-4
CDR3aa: CASSYGLNNEKLFF
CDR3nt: TGTGCCAGCAGCTATGGCCTCAATAATGAAAAACTGTTTTTT

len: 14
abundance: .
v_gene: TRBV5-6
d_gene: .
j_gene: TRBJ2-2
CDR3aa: CASSLAPNTGELFF
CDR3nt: TGTGCCAGCAGCTTGGCCCCTAACACCGGGGAGCTGTTTTTT

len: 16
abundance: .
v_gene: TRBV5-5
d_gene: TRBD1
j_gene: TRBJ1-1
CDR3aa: CASSLGQGNMNTEAFF
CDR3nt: TGTGCCAGCAGCTTAGGACAGGGGAACATGAACACTGAAGCTTTCTTT

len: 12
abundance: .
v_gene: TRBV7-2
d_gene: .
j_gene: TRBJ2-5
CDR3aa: CASSVTSRAQYF
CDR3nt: TGTGCCAGCAGCGTTACTAGTCGGGCCCAGTACTTC

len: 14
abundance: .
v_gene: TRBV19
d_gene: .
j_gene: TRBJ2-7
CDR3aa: CASSIRDNSYEQYF
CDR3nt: TGTGCCAGTAGTATACGGGACAACTCCTACGAGCAGTACTTC

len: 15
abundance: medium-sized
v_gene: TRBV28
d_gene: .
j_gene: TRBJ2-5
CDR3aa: CASSKRLSGDGTQYF
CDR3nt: TGTGCCAGCAGTAAGAGACTCTCCGGCGATGGGACCCAGTACTTC

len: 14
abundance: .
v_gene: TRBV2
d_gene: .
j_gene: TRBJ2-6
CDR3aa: CASSASAGANVLTF
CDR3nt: TGTGCCAGCAGTGCCAGCGCTGGGGCCAACGTCCTGACTTTC

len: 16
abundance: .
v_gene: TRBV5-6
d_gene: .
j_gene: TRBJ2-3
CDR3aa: CASSLDYAVSTDTQYF
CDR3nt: TGTGCCAGCAGCTTGGATTACGCAGTGAGCACAGATACGCAGTATTTT

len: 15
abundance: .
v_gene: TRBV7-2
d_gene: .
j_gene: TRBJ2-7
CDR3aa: CASSLARDRIYEQYF
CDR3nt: TGTGCCAGCAGCTTAGCGCGAGACAGGATCTACGAGCAGTACTTC

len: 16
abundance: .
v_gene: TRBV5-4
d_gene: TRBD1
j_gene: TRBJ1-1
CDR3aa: CASSLVQGARNTEAFF
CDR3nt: TGTGCCAGCAGCTTGGTTCAGGGGGCGAGAAACACTGAAGCTTTCTTT

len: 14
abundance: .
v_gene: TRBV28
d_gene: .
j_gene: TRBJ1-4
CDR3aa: CASSIRTTNEKLFF
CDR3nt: TGTGCCAGCAGCATCAGGACAACTAATGAAAAACTGTTTTTT

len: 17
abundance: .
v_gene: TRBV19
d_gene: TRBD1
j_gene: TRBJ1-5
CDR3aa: CASSPQTGGVFHQPQHF
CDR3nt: TGTGCCAGTAGTCCCCAAACAGGGGGTGTATTTCATCAGCCCCAGCATTTT

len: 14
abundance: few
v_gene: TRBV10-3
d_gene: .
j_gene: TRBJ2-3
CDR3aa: CAISDGQHTDTQYF
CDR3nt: TGTGCCATCAGTGACGGACAGCACACAGATACGCAGTATTTT

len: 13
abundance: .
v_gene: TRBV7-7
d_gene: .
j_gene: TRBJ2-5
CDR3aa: CASSLGGGETQYF
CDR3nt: TGTGCTAGCAGCTTAGGGGGAGGGGAGACCCAGTACTTC

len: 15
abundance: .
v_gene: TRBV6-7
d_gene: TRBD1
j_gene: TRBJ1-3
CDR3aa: CASRRDRGPGNTIYF
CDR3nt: TGTGCCAGCAGACGGGACAGGGGGCCTGGAAACACCATATATTTT

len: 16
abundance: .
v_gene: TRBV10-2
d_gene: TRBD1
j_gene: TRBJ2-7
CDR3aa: CASSVYRGSLDYEQYF
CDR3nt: TGCGCCAGCAGTGTCTACAGGGGCAGTTTGGACTACGAGCAGTACTTC

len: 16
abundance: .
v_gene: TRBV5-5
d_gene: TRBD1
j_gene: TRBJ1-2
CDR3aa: CASSYGTELPGYGYTF
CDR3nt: TGTGCCAGCAGCTATGGGACAGAACTGCCTGGCTATGGCTACACCTTC

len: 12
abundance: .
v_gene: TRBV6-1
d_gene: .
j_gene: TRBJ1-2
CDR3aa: CATYTGFNGYTF
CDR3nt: TGTGCCACCTATACAGGGTTTAATGGCTACACCTTC

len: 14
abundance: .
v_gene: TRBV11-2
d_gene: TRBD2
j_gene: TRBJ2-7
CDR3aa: CASSYSGDSYEQYF
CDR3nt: TGTGCCAGCAGTTACAGCGGGGATAGCTACGAGCAGTACTTC

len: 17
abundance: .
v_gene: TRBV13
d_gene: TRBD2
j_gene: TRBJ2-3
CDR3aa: CASSNSLPGLDTDTQYF
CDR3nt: TGTGCCAGCAGCAATTCTCTACCGGGACTAGACACAGATACGCAGTATTTT

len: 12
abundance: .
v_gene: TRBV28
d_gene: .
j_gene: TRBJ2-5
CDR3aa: CATGTSQETQYF
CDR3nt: TGTGCCACCGGGACTTCCCAAGAGACCCAGTACTTC